This TCR beta chain was captured by sequencing in a study of control samples from healthy donors and cancer patients. CDR1 and CDR2 (germline): SGHRS, YFSETQ. V was shortened by 0 bases and J by 11 bases, with 17 bases between the two germline ends. This CDR3 has 14 amino acids. This table comes from immunoSEQ multiplex PCR, and its TCRdb copy is limited to in-frame clones, with some not included. This table has around 110,000 clones, roughly 92% appearing once. This chain joins TRBV5-1 and TRBJ1-1, with D tentatively TRBD1 (6 bases). The sequenced sample was blood. This clonotype originated in a young man in good health. DNA for the CDR3: TGCGCCAGCAGCTTGGGAGAGGGGGGCACTTGGGCTTTCTTT. Protein product: CASSLGEGGTWAFF.